Shown below are 25 T cell receptor beta chains from a single sample sequenced in a study of cytomegalovirus exposure and HLA in healthy donors. Primers included in the PCR were 60 Vbeta and 13 Jbeta primers. The data were produced by immunoSEQ multiplex PCR, yet TCRdb's version contains in-frame clones alone and is incomplete. The sample records about 110,000 clones, 70% being singletons. The sample was PBMCs. These receptor sequences come from a man aged 25-45 years in good health and CMV-seropositive.

The rearrangement uses TRBV7-8 and TRBJ1-3, with TRBD1 as a possible D gene (6 bases). Trimming removed 4 bases at V and 0 bases at J, with 16 bases between. This CDR3 has 17 residues. CDR1 is SGHVS, CDR2 FQNEAQ, per germline. The CDR3 spells CASSSETGPGSGNTIYF. For the CDR3, the DNA is TGTGCCAGCAGCTCGGAGACAGGCCCCGGCTCTGGAAACACCATATATTTT.

This clone was detected only a few times. The rearrangement uses TRBV27 and TRBJ1-5, with a possible D match to TRBD1 (6 bases). This CDR3 has 14 amino acids. V shed 5 bases and J shed 2 bases, with 10 bases lying between them. CDR1 and CDR2 from the germline V gene are MNHEY and SMNVEV (reference sequence). CDR3 protein: CASSPRQGNQPQHF. CDR3 sequence (DNA): TGTGCCAGCAGTCCCCGACAGGGCAATCAGCCCCAGCATTTT.

V gene TRBV5-5 combines with J gene TRBJ1-1; D unclear. V shed 0 bases and J shed 5 bases, with 8 bases lying between them. CDR1 and CDR2 from the germline V gene are SGHKS and YYEKEE (reference sequence). The CDR3 runs 13 residues. The CDR3 nucleotides are TGTGCCAGCAGCTTGGACTCGCGGACTGAAGCTTTCTTT. Amino acids: CASSLDSRTEAFF.

The chain couples TRBV27 to TRBJ1-1; D not certain. CDR1 is MNHEY, CDR2 SMNVEV, per germline (reference sequence). The CDR3 contains 15 residues. Trimming stripped 6 bases from V and 4 bases from J, with 18 bases between. CDR3 loop: CASSPIEPLSTEAFF. In DNA form, the CDR3 reads TGTGCCAGCAGCCCCATAGAGCCCCTGAGCACTGAAGCTTTCTTT.

This CDR3 is CASSRAVAKNIQYF. Written as DNA, the CDR3 is TGTGCCAGCAGCCGCGCTGTCGCCAAAAACATTCAGTACTTC. The V gene is TRBV5-6, the J gene TRBJ2-4, with D unresolved. The germline CDR1 and CDR2 sequences are SGHDT and YYEEEE. V dropped 4 bases and J dropped 1 base, with 9 bases sitting between them. The CDR3 contains 14 residues.

The chain carries TRBV11-2 and TRBJ2-5; 7 positions match TRBD2. V was clipped by 1 base and J by 7 bases; unmatched bases: 0. CDR1 is SGHAT and CDR2 is FQNNGV in the germline V gene. CDR3 length: 12 amino acids. The CDR3 loop reads CASSLGGGTQYF. The CDR3 DNA reads as TGTGCCAGCAGCTTAGGCGGGGGGACCCAGTACTTC.

V is TRBV27 and J is TRBJ2-5; perhaps TRBD1 as D (7 bases). This CDR3 region has 17 residues. CDR1 and CDR2 from the germline V gene are MNHEY and SMNVEV (reference sequence). The V end lost 4 bases, the J end lost 5 bases, and 23 bases lay between the germline ends. The CDR3 region has the DNA TGTGCCAGCAGTTCCTACGAGCGGGCAGGGGGAGCGGAGACCCAGTACTTC. The encoded protein is CASSSYERAGGAETQYF.

Here the CDR3 reads CASSQGARLEEQETQYF. The CDR3 DNA is TGCGCCAGCAGCCAAGGGGCTCGACTAGAAGAGCAAGAGACCCAGTACTTC. The chain employs TRBV4-1 and TRBJ2-5; possible D gene TRBD2, 6 bases. Trimming removed 1 base from V and 2 bases from J, with 17 bases in between. Germline CDR1 reads MGHRA; CDR2 reads YSYEKL. The CDR3 contains 17 residues.

The rearrangement uses TRBV5-4 and TRBJ1-4, with a tentative D call TRBD1 (6 bases). Germline CDR1 reads SGHNT; CDR2 reads YYREEE (reference sequence). V shed 4 bases and J shed 7 bases, with 26 bases lying between them. The CDR3 covers 18 residues. The CDR3 here is CASSPGGQRPHFGEKLFF. CDR3 sequence (DNA): TGTGCCAGCAGCCCGGGGGGCCAGCGGCCCCATTTCGGTGAAAAACTGTTTTTT.

The rearrangement joins TRBV30 to TRBJ1-2; 7 bases agree with TRBD1. This CDR3 comprises 15 residues. Germline CDR1 is GTSNPN and CDR2 is SVGIG (reference sequence). V trimming: 1 base; J trimming: 2 bases; junction bases outside the gene matches: 7. The CDR3 sequence is CAWSELRQGNYGYTF. CDR3 nucleotides: TGTGCCTGGAGTGAGCTCCGACAGGGCAACTATGGCTACACCTTC.

This clone was seen only a few times. The chain uses TRBV7-3 and TRBJ2-7, with D perhaps matching TRBD1 (8 bases). The CDR3 extends over 17 amino acids. Trimming took off 4 bases at V and 4 bases at J, with 23 bases between the two ends. Germline CDR1 reads SGHTA; CDR2 reads FQGTGA. CDR3 region: CASSSLPKTGEGYEQYF. For the CDR3, the DNA is TGTGCCAGCAGCTCCCTCCCTAAGACAGGGGAGGGGTACGAGCAGTACTTC.

The chain carries TRBV7-8 and TRBJ2-5; 7 bases line up with TRBD2. The germline CDR1 and CDR2 sequences are SGHVS and FQNEAQ. The CDR3 is made up of 13 amino acids. The trim removed 7 bases at V and 4 bases at J, leaving 6 bases unmatched. In DNA, the CDR3 is TGTGCCAGCACCGAGGGCGGGGGAGAGACCCAGTACTTC. Translating gives CASTEGGGETQYF.

This chain connects TRBV5-1 to TRBJ1-6, with a possible D match to TRBD1 (5 bases). V lost 2 bases and J lost 5, with 17 bases in between. The CDR3 is made up of 17 amino acids. The germline V gene encodes CDR1 SGHRS and CDR2 YFSETQ. CDR3 nucleotide sequence: TGCGCCAGCAGCTTCTCCTCTTTAGGGGTCCATAATTCACCCCTCCACTTT. Its protein product is CASSFSSLGVHNSPLHF.

In regard to this clone: At one boundary the junction diverges from the germline segment, which might be a read error. The rearrangement uses TRBV5-4 and TRBJ2-4; 7 bases match TRBD1. Germline V gene data show CDR1 as SGHNT and CDR2 as YYREEE (reference sequence). The CDR3 length is 14 residues. CDR3 amino acids: CASSRQGLGNIRYF. The CDR3 bases are TGTGCCAGCAGCCGACAGGGTTTGGGAAACATTCGGTACTTC.

The V gene is TRBV4-1, the J gene TRBJ1-2, with D possibly being TRBD1 (5 bases). The CDR3 consists of 14 residues. CDR1 and CDR2 from the germline V gene are MGHRA and YSYEKL. The V end was cut by 5 bases, the J end by 1 base, with 11 bases between. The CDR3 is CASSSRRGNYGYTF. The CDR3 coding sequence is TGCGCCAGCAGCTCTCGGAGGGGTAACTATGGCTACACCTTC.

The table lists this clone with a few counts. The chain couples TRBV5-4 to TRBJ1-1; no reliable D call. V was trimmed by 4 bases and J by 0 bases, leaving 7 bases between them. Per the germline V gene, CDR1 is SGHNT and CDR2 is YYREEE (reference sequence). The CDR3 covers 13 residues. The chain's CDR3 is CASSPVLNTEAFF. CDR3 in DNA: TGTGCCAGCAGCCCGGTCTTGAACACTGAAGCTTTCTTT.

The chain uses TRBV7-2 and TRBJ1-3, with 11 bases fitting TRBD1. CDR3 length equals 16 residues. The germline gives CDR1 SGHTA, CDR2 FQGNSA. The trim removed 8 bases at V and 2 bases at J, leaving 8 bases unmatched. CDR3 protein: CASGQGASDPGNTIYF. The CDR3 nucleotides are TGTGCCAGCGGACAGGGGGCATCGGATCCTGGAAACACCATATATTTT. The full variable domain, with the rest looked up from reference TRBV7-2 and TRBJ1-3, is GAGVSQSPSNKVTEKGKDVELRCDPISGHTALYWYRQSLGQGLEFLIYFQGNSAPDKSGLPSDRFSAERTGGSVSTLTIQRTQQEDSAVYLCASGQGASDPGNTIYFGEGSWLTVV.

The CDR3 sequence is CASTLASTSSYNEQFF. The CDR3 region has the DNA TGTGCCAGCACCTTGGCTAGTACGAGCTCCTACAATGAGCAGTTCTTC. The chain couples TRBV7-2 to TRBJ2-1; D is ambiguous. The germline CDR1 and CDR2 sequences are SGHTA and FQGNSA. V was trimmed by 7 bases and J by 0 bases, leaving 16 bases between them. The CDR3 sequence is 16 residues long.

The V gene is TRBV5-6, the J gene TRBJ2-7; perhaps TRBD1 as D (5 bases). The CDR3 sequence is 14 residues long. Germline V gene sequence: CDR1 SGHDT, CDR2 YYEEEE. The ends were cut back, 4 bases at V and 6 bases at J, with 17 bases in the middle. Written as DNA, the CDR3 is TGTGCCAGCAGCCTTTCTAGGGGTCCCGGCGAGCAGTACTTC. Protein sequence: CASSLSRGPGEQYF.

CDR3 sequence: CASSFRLATDTQYF. CDR3 nucleotides: TGTGCCAGCAGCTTTAGACTAGCAACAGATACGCAGTATTTT. The chain is built from TRBV11-2 and TRBJ2-3; 7 bases match TRBD2. The CDR3 covers 14 residues. Trimming cost V 3 bases and J 3 bases; bases outside gene matches: 3. Germline CDR1 and CDR2: SGHAT and FQNNGV.

This chain connects TRBV5-1 to TRBJ2-1; 12 positions match TRBD2. Germline CDR1 is SGHRS and CDR2 is YFSETQ. The V segment lost 3 bases and the J segment 0 bases; nucleotides outside the gene matches: 1. The CDR3 is made up of 16 amino acids. CDR3 bases: TGCGCCAGCAGCTCGACTAGCGGGAGCTCCTACAATGAGCAGTTCTTC. This codes for CASSSTSGSSYNEQFF.

J is TRBJ2-7 and V is TRBV5-1; TRBD2 aligns across 9 bases. The CDR3 sequence is 17 residues long. Germline V gene sequence: CDR1 SGHRS, CDR2 YFSETQ. V shed 3 bases and J 0 bases; nucleotides not matched to a gene: 10. CDR3 nucleotides: TGCGCCAGCAGCTGGGGAGTAGCGGGGGCCCGCTCCTACGAGCAGTACTTC. Translation: CASSWGVAGARSYEQYF.

This chain links TRBV28 with TRBJ2-4, with 7 bases matching TRBD2. Germline assignment: CDR1 MDHEN and CDR2 SYDVKM. Trimming at V came to 8 bases and at J to 5 bases, leaving 3 bases not matched to a gene. The CDR3 sequence is 12 residues long. DNA of the CDR3: TGTGCCAGCCGGGGGGACCAAAACATTCAGTACTTC. Translating it yields CASRGDQNIQYF.

V is TRBV11-2 and J is TRBJ1-3, with unresolved D. The CDR3 contains 14 residues. Trimming left V 0 bases short and J 4 bases short, with 7 bases between. From germline, CDR1 is SGHAT and CDR2 FQNNGV. The CDR3 DNA is TGTGCCAGCAGCTTAGAACCCGGGGGAAACACCATATATTTT. Translation gives CASSLEPGGNTIYF.

This chain joins TRBV7-9 and TRBJ1-2, with a possible D match to TRBD1 (6 bases). This CDR3 is 19 amino acids long. Germline values: CDR1 SEHNR, CDR2 FQNEAQ (reference sequence). V lost 4 bases and J 5 bases, leaving 29 bases between the germline ends. DNA of the CDR3: TGTGCCAGCAGCTCTACCAATGAGAGACAGGCCTACTGGGGTTATGGCTACACCTTC. This translates into CASSSTNERQAYWGYGYTF. The full variable domain, completed using reference TRBV7-9 and TRBJ1-2, is DTGVSQNPRHKITKRGQNVTFRCDPISEHNRLYWYRQTLGQGPEFLTYFQNEAQLEKSRLLSDRFSAERPKGSFSTLEIQRTEQGDSAMYLCASSSTNERQAYWGYGYTFGSGTRLTVV.